Shown below are 20 T cell receptor beta chains from a single sample sequenced in a study of CD8 T cells in ankylosing spondylitis. Using its own MiXCR run on the 5' RACE reads, TCRdb lists one record per CDR3 protein. The sample has 250,000 to 350,000 distinct CDR3 sequences, 20% seen once. The material sequenced was blood, either unsorted or a sorted T cell fraction (not recorded which). The receptors come from a male donor with ankylosing spondylitis or in good health (not recorded which).

V is TRBV7-3 and J is TRBJ2-3; TRBD2 is a possible D gene (6 bases). Germline values: CDR1 SGHTA, CDR2 FQGTGA. V dropped 2 bases and J dropped 4 bases, with 10 bases sitting between them. CDR3 size: 14 residues. The CDR3 nucleotides read TGTGCCAGCAGCTTACTCGGGAGACCAGATACGCAGTATTTT. Its translation is CASSLLGRPDTQYF.

The table lists this clonotype with many counts. V is TRBV10-2 and J is TRBJ2-7; 7 nucleotides align to TRBD2. The CDR3 spans 13 residues. Trimming cost V 4 bases and J 6 bases; bases outside gene matches: 6. From germline, CDR1 is WSHSY and CDR2 SAAADI. The CDR3 DNA follows: TGCGCCAGCAGTGCAGCGGGAAGGGTCGAGCAGTACGTC. This gives the protein CASSAAGRVEQYV.

Ten or more counts support this clonotype. J is TRBJ1-3 and V is TRBV29-1; possibly TRBD1 for D (5 bases). Germline lookup yields CDR1 SQVTM and CDR2 ANQGSEA. V lost 5 bases and J 4 bases, leaving 15 bases between the germline ends. The CDR3 extends over 14 amino acids. In DNA, the CDR3 is TGCAGCGTTTCCAAGGGGCTACAAGGAAACACCATATATTTT. Protein product: CSVSKGLQGNTIYF.

V gene TRBV25-1 combines with J gene TRBJ2-1, with D possibly TRBD2 on 7 matching bases. The CDR3 is made up of 15 amino acids. V lost 8 bases to trimming and J lost 0 bases, with 14 bases between them. The germline V gene encodes CDR1 MGHDK and CDR2 SYGVNS. The CDR3 coding sequence is TGTGCCAGCGGGGGAGGGGGGAGCTCCTACAATGAGCAGTTCTTC. It encodes CASGGGGSSYNEQFF. Full variable domain (remainder filled in from reference TRBV25-1 and TRBJ2-1): EADIYQTPRYLVIGTGKKITLECSQTMGHDKMYWYQQDPGMELHLIHYSYGVNSTEKGDLSSESTVSRIRTEHFPLTLESARPSHTSQYLCASGGGGSSYNEQFFGPGTRLTVL.

This clonotype was counted many times. The chain carries TRBV20-1 and TRBJ1-5; tentative D call: TRBD1 (6 bases). Trimming removed 4 bases from V and 1 base from J, with 14 bases in between. This CDR3 is built from 15 residues. Looked up from germline, CDR1 is DFQATT and CDR2 is SNEGSKA (reference sequence). CDR3 sequence: CSATQGGGSNQPQHF. CDR3 DNA: TGCAGTGCTACTCAAGGGGGGGGCAGCAATCAGCCCCAGCATTTT.

J is TRBJ2-5 and V is TRBV3-1; maybe TRBD2 (6 bases). Germline V lookup: CDR1 LGHDT, CDR2 YNNKEL (reference sequence). Deletions cut 1 base from V and 5 bases from J, with 23 bases between. This CDR3 contains 18 residues. This chain's CDR3 is CASSQVRLTGVSWETQYF. The CDR3 DNA sequence: TGTGCCAGCAGCCAAGTACGGCTTACGGGGGTGAGTTGGGAGACCCAGTACTTC.

CDR3 DNA: TGTGCCACCAGTGTGCCGGGGGTGGGCAATGAGCAGTTCTTC. Its translation is CATSVPGVGNEQFF. The chain has TRBV24-1 and TRBJ2-1; possibly TRBD2 for D (6 bases). Per the germline V gene, CDR1 is KGHDR and CDR2 is SFDVKD. Trimming removed 5 bases from V and 6 bases from J, with 13 bases in between. CDR3 length: 14 residues.

Comment on this clonotype: One end of the junction varies from germline; a read error may be responsible. J is TRBJ2-1 and V is TRBV11-2; D perhaps matches TRBD1 (6 bases). Germline V gene data show CDR1 as SGHAT and CDR2 as FQNNGV. The CDR3 contains 15 residues. CDR3: CASSLDRSRVREQFF. For the CDR3, the DNA is TGTGCCAGCAGCCTAGACAGGTCTCGTGTTAGGGAGCAGTTCTTC.

The chain recombines TRBV6-5 with TRBJ2-3; 14 bases line up with TRBD2. The CDR3 contains 16 residues. V was clipped by 3 bases and J by 6 bases; unmatched bases: 5. Germline lookup yields CDR1 MNHEY and CDR2 SVGAGI. The CDR3 nucleotides are TGTGCCAGCAGTTATAGGACTAGCGGGGGGCCTGATACGCAGTATTTT. Translated: CASSYRTSGGPDTQYF.

This clonotype showed up many times. V and J are TRBV9 and TRBJ2-1; 9 nucleotides line up with TRBD1. V lost 3 bases to trimming and J lost 8 bases; unmatched junction nucleotides: 6. This CDR3 contains 14 residues. The germline CDR1 and CDR2 sequences are SGDLS and YYNGEE. CDR3 loop: CASSDPGQGDEQFF. In DNA, the CDR3 is TGTGCCAGCAGCGATCCGGGACAGGGCGATGAGCAGTTCTTC. Together with reference TRBV9 and TRBJ2-1, the CDR3 gives the full variable domain: DSGVTQTPKHLITATGQRVTLRCSPRSGDLSVYWYQQSLDQGLQFLIQYYNGEERAKGNILERFSAQQFPDLHSELNLSSLELGDSALYFCASSDPGQGDEQFFGPGTRLTVL.

The chain is built from TRBV7-9 and TRBJ2-7; 10 nucleotides align to TRBD1. The CDR3 extends over 14 amino acids. Germline V gene lookup returns CDR1 SEHNR and CDR2 FQNEAQ (reference sequence). The trim removed 5 bases at V and 3 bases at J, leaving 4 bases unmatched. The CDR3 bases are TGTGCCAGCAGCCACCGGGACAGGGGCTACGAGCAGTACGTC. Translated, it gives CASSHRDRGYEQYV.

The chain has TRBV5-1 and TRBJ2-1; 8 nucleotides match TRBD2. Germline CDR1 reads SGHRS; CDR2 reads YFSETQ. This CDR3 contains 15 residues. The V segment lost 0 bases and the J segment 5 bases; nucleotides outside the gene matches: 4. CDR3 sequence: CASSLDLRGDNEQFF. DNA for the CDR3: TGCGCCAGCAGCTTGGACCTGCGGGGGGACAATGAGCAGTTCTTC.

The J gene is TRBJ1-2, the V gene TRBV5-1; TRBD1 is a possible D gene (5 bases). The V end was cut by 0 bases, the J end by 3 bases, with 9 bases between. This CDR3 region has 14 residues. Germline-derived CDR1 and CDR2 are SGHRS and YFSETQ. CDR3: CASSLEGADYGYTF. CDR3 nucleotides: TGCGCCAGCAGCTTGGAAGGGGCTGACTATGGCTACACCTTC.

Here the CDR3 DNA reads TGCAGTGCTACAACAGGAGACTATAGCAATCAGCCCCAGCATTTT. Translating gives CSATTGDYSNQPQHF. The rearrangement uses TRBV20-1 and TRBJ1-5, with a weak D call TRBD1 (5 bases). Germline V gene lookup returns CDR1 DFQATT and CDR2 SNEGSKA (reference sequence). The CDR3 contains 15 residues. Trimming left V 4 bases short and J 0 bases short, with 13 bases between.

The J gene is TRBJ2-3, the V gene TRBV12-3 or TRBV12-4; D may be TRBD2 (6 bases). The CDR3 contains 14 residues. Trimming took off 7 bases at V and 1 base at J, with 12 bases between the two ends. The CDR3 DNA reads TGTGCCAGCATCCGCACGGGGGGCACAGATACGCAGTATTTT. Amino acid sequence: CASIRTGGTDTQYF.

In this sample, this clonotype turned up a few times. The chain recombines TRBV4-1 with TRBJ2-7; 12 nucleotides align to TRBD2. The CDR3 runs 22 residues. V dropped 3 bases and J dropped 0; count of bases not matched to a gene: 21. Germline lookup yields CDR1 MGHRA and CDR2 YSYEKL. The DNA for the CDR3 is TGCGCCAGCAGCCAGGGCCGCTACCCTCCGGGACTAGCGGGTAAAAGCTCCTACGAGCAGTACGTC. Encoded protein: CASSQGRYPPGLAGKSSYEQYV.

This chain connects TRBV18 to TRBJ2-1; 10 bases fit TRBD2. Germline CDR1 and CDR2: KGHSH and LQKENI. V shed 5 bases and J 4 bases; nucleotides not matched to a gene: 11. The CDR3 spans 17 residues. The CDR3 DNA reads TGTGCCAGCTCAGACCGGCTAGCGGGGGTCTTGTACAATGAGCAGTTCTTC. Protein sequence: CASSDRLAGVLYNEQFF.

V is TRBV19 and J is TRBJ2-3; D remains unclear. The CDR3 is 12 amino acids. V lost 4 bases to trimming and J lost 7 bases, with 9 bases between them. Germline CDR1 reads LNHDA; CDR2 reads SQIVND (reference sequence). The CDR3 DNA sequence: TGTGCCAGTAGTAGTAGGCGTCATACGCAGTATTTT. Its translation: CASSSRRHTQYF.

The chain uses TRBV28 and TRBJ2-5, with D maybe TRBD1 (5 bases). Germline values: CDR1 MDHEN, CDR2 SYDVKM. The CDR3 spans 14 residues. The germline V and J ends were trimmed by 7 bases and 5 bases, with 17 bases remaining between them. CDR3 sequence: CASIPRRVGETQYF. CDR3 DNA sequence: TGTGCCAGCATCCCCCGCAGGGTTGGGGAGACCCAGTACTTC. The full variable domain, with the rest looked up from reference TRBV28 and TRBJ2-5, is DVKVTQSSRYLVKRTGEKVFLECVQDMDHENMFWYRQDPGLGLRLIYFSYDVKMKEKGDIPEGYSVSREKKERFSLILESASTNQTSMYLCASIPRRVGETQYFGPGTRLLVL.

Here the CDR3 DNA reads TGTGCCAGCAGCTTAGCGAGGACAGCCACAGATACGCAGTATTTT. Protein: CASSLARTATDTQYF. V is TRBV7-6 and J is TRBJ2-3, with a possible D match to TRBD1 (6 bases). The CDR3 contains 15 residues. V was trimmed by 0 bases and J by 2 bases, leaving 9 bases between them. Per germline, CDR1 SGHVS and CDR2 FNYEAQ.